One sample yielded the 9 T cell receptor beta chains listed below, sequenced in a study of blood T cell repertoires in COVID-19. Profiled with immunoSEQ multiplex PCR; TCRdb holds only in-frame clones, not every one. The table lists fewer than 140,000 clones, about two thirds of them singletons, with approximately 0.9% in the top ten. Source material: peripheral blood. The receptors derive from a human donor with acute or convalescent COVID-19. The donor label of this sample is uncertain.

In its sample, this clone was seen a few times. The gene calls are TRBV2 and TRBJ1-4; TRBD1 agrees at 7 bases. This CDR3 has 15 amino acids. The V and J ends lost 6 bases and 4 bases, in that order; junction bases with no gene match: 8. Germline CDR1 SNHLY, CDR2 FYNNEI. This CDR3 reads CASSEQGTSNEKLFF. The DNA of the CDR3 is TGTGCCAGCAGCGAACAGGGGACTAGTAATGAAAAACTGTTTTTT.

On this clone itself: One base away lies a much larger clone, so this may be a sequencing read error. This same CDR3 is encoded by further DNA sequences in the sample. The chain employs TRBV6-5 and TRBJ1-4; 8 nucleotides line up with TRBD1. The CDR3 consists of 15 residues. V gave up 0 bases and J gave up 3 bases; unmatched junction bases: 0. The V gene's germline CDR1 is MNHEY and CDR2 SVGAGI. CDR3 residues: CASSYSGQANEKLFF. CDR3 DNA sequence: TGTGCCAGCAGTTACTCGGGACAGGCTAATGAAAAACTGTTTTTT.

This chain links TRBV18 with TRBJ2-7; TRBD1 might be the D (5 bases). CDR3 length: 12 amino acids. Trimming shortened V by 4 bases and J by 4 bases, and 8 bases separated the two germline ends. Germline CDR1 and CDR2: KGHSH and LQKENI. In DNA, the CDR3 is TGTGCCAGCTCACAGACAGAATACGAGCAGTACTTC. As protein: CASSQTEYEQYF.

The chain uses TRBV3-1 (or the pseudogene TRBV3-2) and TRBJ2-3; D may be TRBD2 (6 bases). This CDR3 comprises 18 residues. Between the trimmed V and J ends, which lost 2 bases and 6 bases, there was a span of 24 bases. The germline V gene has CDR1 LGHDT and CDR2 YNNKEL (reference sequence). CDR3 coding DNA: TGTGCCAGCAGCCAATCCCCCCCTGGCAGGAGGGGTCAGGATACGCAGTATTTT. The encoded protein is CASSQSPPGRRGQDTQYF.

Only one count was recorded for this clone. V gene TRBV7-8 combines with J gene TRBJ1-2; D uncertain. CDR3 length equals 13 residues. Trimming cost V 0 bases and J 6 bases, with 8 bases left between them. CDR1 is SGHVS, CDR2 FQNEAQ, per germline. The CDR3 here is CASSLAPADGYTF. The CDR3 coding sequence is TGTGCCAGCAGCTTAGCGCCGGCGGATGGCTACACCTTC.

This chain connects TRBV27 to TRBJ2-3; a weak D match, TRBD1 (6 bases). With 4 bases removed from V and 0 bases from J, the gap between germline ends came to 17 bases. CDR3 length equals 17 residues. Germline loops: CDR1 MNHEY, CDR2 SMNVEV (reference sequence). CDR3 nucleotide sequence: TGTGCCAGCAGTTCCAGATCCCCGGACAGAAGCACAGATACGCAGTATTTT. This translates into CASSSRSPDRSTDTQYF.

This rearrangement joins TRBV24-1 to TRBJ2-5, with 10 positions matching TRBD1. CDR3 size: 16 residues. V dropped 4 bases and J dropped 5; count of bases not matched to a gene: 9. From germline, CDR1 is KGHDR and CDR2 SFDVKD. CDR3 protein: CATSDPGTGDGETQYF. The CDR3 region has the DNA TGTGCCACCAGTGACCCTGGGACAGGGGATGGGGAGACCCAGTACTTC.

The chain recombines TRBV5-1 with TRBJ2-7; TRBD1 agrees at 8 bases. V trimming: 5 bases; J trimming: 3 bases; junction bases outside the gene matches: 7. CDR1 is SGHRS and CDR2 is YFSETQ in the germline V gene. CDR3 length equals 14 residues. CDR3 region: CASRQGQAYYEQYF. In DNA form, the CDR3 reads TGCGCCAGCAGGCAGGGACAGGCCTACTACGAGCAGTACTTC.

The chain is built from TRBV6-4 and TRBJ2-3; 8 bases map to TRBD2. With V trimmed by 3 bases and J by 1 base, 0 bases remained unmatched. Germline lookup yields CDR1 MRHNA and CDR2 SNTAGT. This CDR3 comprises 14 residues. The CDR3 coding sequence is TGTGCCAGCAGTGAGCGGGGGGGCACAGATACGCAGTATTTT. This sequence encodes CASSERGGTDTQYF.